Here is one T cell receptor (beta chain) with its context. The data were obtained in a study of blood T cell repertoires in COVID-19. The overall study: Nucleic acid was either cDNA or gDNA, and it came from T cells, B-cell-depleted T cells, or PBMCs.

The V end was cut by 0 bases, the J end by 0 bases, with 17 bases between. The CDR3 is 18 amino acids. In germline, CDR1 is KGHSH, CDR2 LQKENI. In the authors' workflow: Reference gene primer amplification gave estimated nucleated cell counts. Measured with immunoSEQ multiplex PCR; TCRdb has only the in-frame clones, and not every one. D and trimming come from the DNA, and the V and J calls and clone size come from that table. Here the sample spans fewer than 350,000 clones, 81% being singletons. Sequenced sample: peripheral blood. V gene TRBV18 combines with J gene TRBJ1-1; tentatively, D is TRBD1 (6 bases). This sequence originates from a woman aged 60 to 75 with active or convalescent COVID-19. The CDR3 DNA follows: TGTGCCAGCTCACCACCAGCAGGGGTGGGAGGGCTGAACACTGAAGCTTTCTTT. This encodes CASSPPAGVGGLNTEAFF.